One sample yielded the 21 T cell receptor beta chains listed below, sequenced in a study of chemoradiotherapy in HPV16-positive cancers. TCRdb's table, derived via immunoSEQ multiplex PCR, lists solely in-frame clones and lacks some. Of some 28,000 clones listed, 75% to 90% were seen once; the top ten hold approximately 5.5%. The specimen was blood, collected from a patient who underwent chemoradiotherapy. All receptors derive from a human donor with HPV-associated anogenital cancer.

This chain joins TRBV7-9 and TRBJ2-3; 13 nucleotides agree with TRBD2. Germline V gene data show CDR1 as SEHNR and CDR2 as FQNEAQ (reference sequence). This CDR3 has 15 residues. J lost 4 bases, V lost 5 bases, and 3 bases had no gene match. CDR3 coding DNA: TGTGCCAGCAGCCTGACTAGCGGGGGGTCAGATACGCAGTATTTT. It encodes CASSLTSGGSDTQYF.

This clone was recorded a few times. The rearrangement uses TRBV2 and TRBJ1-2; a weak D match, TRBD1 (6 bases). V lost 4 bases, J lost 6 bases, and 9 bases lay in between. Germline values: CDR1 SNHLY, CDR2 FYNNEI. The CDR3 runs 12 residues. The CDR3 DNA sequence: TGTGCCAGCAGTGGACAGGAACATGGCTACACCTTC. Amino acids: CASSGQEHGYTF.

Remarks on this clone: One end of the junction is discordant with germline, which a read error may explain. The chain couples TRBV9 to TRBJ1-2; D perhaps matches TRBD1 (5 bases). The CDR3 totals 13 residues. The germline V gene has CDR1 SGDLS and CDR2 YYNGEE. DNA for the CDR3: TGTGCCAGCAGAAGTCCGGCGGAGGGGAAATTCCACTTC. It yields the protein CASRSPAEGKFHF.

This sequence joins TRBV27 and TRBJ1-5, with D unclear. The CDR3 has 15 residues. The germline CDR1 and CDR2 sequences are MNHEY and SMNVEV (reference sequence). With 7 bases removed from V and 0 bases from J, the gap between germline ends came to 13 bases. CDR3: CASTPFRNSNQPQHF. CDR3 DNA sequence: TGTGCCAGCACCCCATTCCGGAATAGCAATCAGCCCCAGCATTTT.

This clone has more than one count but fewer than ten. The rearrangement uses TRBV15 and TRBJ2-3; 8 nucleotides line up with TRBD1. Per the germline V gene, CDR1 is LNHNV and CDR2 is YYDKDF (reference sequence). The junction had 5 bases not matched to a gene; V was cut back by 0 bases and J by 3 bases. The CDR3 totals 16 residues. CDR3 sequence (DNA): TGTGCCACCAGCAGAGATCCAGGGGGCCGAACAGATACGCAGTATTTT. It specifies CATSRDPGGRTDTQYF.

The chain has TRBV1 and TRBJ2-1; the listed D gene, TRBD2, was not tested against the DNA. TRBV1 is classified as a pseudogene. The CDR3 totals 19 residues. This CDR3 is CTSSQVRRGPPLGDNEQFF. The CDR3 region has the DNA TGCACCAGCAGCCAAGTTAGGCGGGGGCCTCCTCTCGGTGACAATGAGCAGTTCTTC.

This chain joins TRBV11-2 and TRBJ1-5; tentatively, D is TRBD1 (5 bases). This CDR3 has 14 residues. Trimming removed 3 bases at V and 1 base at J, with 7 bases between. Germline V CDR1 and CDR2: SGHAT, FQNNGV. The CDR3 DNA reads as TGTGCCAGCAGCTTGTGGGGGAGCAATCAGCCCCAGCATTTT. Protein product: CASSLWGSNQPQHF.

The CDR3 nucleotides read TGTGCCACCAGCTCCCGGACTAGCGGGGAGGCCTACGAGCAGTACTTC. It yields the protein CATSSRTSGEAYEQYF. V is TRBV15 and J is TRBJ2-7; 12 nucleotides align to TRBD2. CDR3 length: 16 amino acids. Germline lookup yields CDR1 LNHNV and CDR2 YYDKDF (reference sequence). The ends lost 5 bases at V and 2 bases at J; junction bases unmatched: 7.

This clone was picked up a small number of times. This rearrangement joins TRBV4-1 to TRBJ2-5; a possible D gene is TRBD2 (6 bases). The CDR3 has 15 amino acids. Deletions cut 1 base from V and 4 bases from J, with 13 bases between. Germline values: CDR1 MGHRA, CDR2 YSYEKL. CDR3 coding DNA: TGCGCCAGCAGCCAAGGGAGGGACCAGACAGAGACCCAGTACTTC. This encodes CASSQGRDQTETQYF.

This clone was observed a handful of times. This sequence joins TRBV2 and TRBJ1-3; 7 bases align to TRBD1. J was trimmed by 5 bases and V by 4 bases; bases with no gene match: 8. Looked up from germline, CDR1 is SNHLY and CDR2 is FYNNEI. This CDR3 has 15 residues. CDR3 sequence reads: CASSAGQTGRNTIYF. CDR3 DNA sequence: TGTGCCAGCAGTGCGGGACAGACGGGGCGAAACACCATATATTTT.

The DNA for the CDR3 is TGTGCCAGCAGCTGGGACAGGTGGAACACTGAAGCTTTCTTT. Translating gives CASSWDRWNTEAFF. The V call is TRBV7-8, the J call TRBJ1-1, with TRBD1 matching over 8 bases. The V and J ends lost 4 bases and 1 base, in that order; junction bases with no gene match: 2. Germline CDR1 reads SGHVS; CDR2 reads FQNEAQ. The CDR3 sequence is 14 residues long. The entire variable domain, with the rest obtained from reference TRBV7-8 and TRBJ1-1, is as follows: GAGVSQSPRYKVAKRGQDVALRCDPISGHVSLFWYQQALGQGPEFLTYFQNEAQLDKSGLPSDRFFAERPEGSVSTLKIQRTQQEDSAVYLCASSWDRWNTEAFFGQGTRLTVV.

The V and J genes are TRBV7-2 and TRBJ2-3; 8 nucleotides align to TRBD2. The germline V gene has CDR1 SGHTA and CDR2 FQGNSA. V shed 1 base and J 1 base; nucleotides not matched to a gene: 10. CDR3 length equals 18 residues. The CDR3 protein is CASSLVGRGALGTDTQYF. In DNA form, the CDR3 reads TGTGCCAGCAGCTTAGTCGGGCGGGGGGCTTTAGGCACAGATACGCAGTATTTT.

The rearrangement links TRBV2 to TRBJ1-3, with 9 bases aligning to TRBD1. The germline V gene has CDR1 SNHLY and CDR2 FYNNEI. V shed 6 bases and J 4 bases; nucleotides not matched to a gene: 7. The CDR3 covers 15 residues. DNA of the CDR3: TGTGCCAGCAGATCTCCCGGGACAGGGGGAAACACCATATATTTT. Translated: CASRSPGTGGNTIYF.

V usage is TRBV27 and J usage is TRBJ2-6; a possible D gene is TRBD1 (5 bases). This CDR3 is built from 15 residues. Trimming left V 4 bases short and J 4 bases short, with 11 bases between. The germline V gene encodes CDR1 MNHEY and CDR2 SMNVEV (reference sequence). The CDR3 here is CASSSRASGANVLTF. Here the CDR3 DNA reads TGTGCCAGCAGTTCCAGGGCGTCGGGGGCCAACGTCCTGACTTTC.

The CDR3 is CASSPRKGTASYGYTF. The CDR3, as DNA: TGTGCCAGCAGCCCGCGGAAAGGGACAGCCAGCTATGGCTACACCTTC. The chain employs TRBV14 and TRBJ1-2, with 7 positions matching TRBD1. This CDR3 spans 16 amino acids. CDR1 is SGHDN and CDR2 is FVKESK in the germline V gene. V dropped 4 bases and J dropped 4; count of bases not matched to a gene: 12.

The J gene is TRBJ1-1, the V gene TRBV27; D is uncertain. Germline CDR1 and CDR2: MNHEY and SMNVEV (reference sequence). This CDR3 has 12 residues. V lost 4 bases to trimming and J lost 5 bases, with 8 bases between them. Written as DNA, the CDR3 is TGTGCCAGCAGTTCTCAGTGGACTGAAGCTTTCTTT. Translation: CASSSQWTEAFF.

The rearrangement joins TRBV11-2 to TRBJ1-2; the D is unclear. V was clipped by 4 bases and J by 4 bases, with 7 bases between them. The CDR3 is made up of 12 amino acids. CDR1 and CDR2 from the germline V gene are SGHAT and FQNNGV. The CDR3 sequence is CASSSSAYGYTF. CDR3 nucleotide sequence: TGTGCCAGCAGCTCCTCCGCCTATGGCTACACCTTC.

CDR3 region: CASSLSVDKPSYEQYF. CDR3 in DNA: TGTGCCAGCAGCTTATCGGTTGATAAGCCCTCCTACGAGCAGTACTTC. The chain links TRBV11-2 to TRBJ2-7; D is unresolved. Germline values: CDR1 SGHAT, CDR2 FQNNGV. The CDR3 is 16 residues long. The ends were cut back, 2 bases at V and 0 bases at J, with 14 bases in the middle. The full variable domain, with the rest looked up from reference TRBV11-2 and TRBJ2-7, is EAGVAQSPRYKIIEKRQSVAFWCNPISGHATLYWYQQILGQGPKLLIQFQNNGVVDDSQLPKDRFSAERLKGVDSTLKIQPAKLEDSAVYLCASSLSVDKPSYEQYFGPGTRLTVT.

The chain uses TRBV30 and TRBJ1-1; D is unclear. Germline assignment: CDR1 GTSNPN and CDR2 SVGIG (reference sequence). This CDR3 has 12 amino acids. The V end was cut by 0 bases, the J end by 3 bases, with 5 bases between. Here the CDR3 reads CAWSVDDTEAFF. For the CDR3, the DNA is TGTGCCTGGAGTGTAGATGACACTGAAGCTTTCTTT.

The V call is TRBV6-1, the J call TRBJ2-3, with D perhaps TRBD2 (6 bases). Germline V gene sequence: CDR1 MNHNS, CDR2 SASEGT. Trimming took 0 bases from V and 6 from J, leaving 10 bases between them. The CDR3 contains 14 residues. The CDR3 DNA sequence: TGTGCCAGCAGTGAAGCGGAGGGAAGGGATACGCAGTATTTT. This gives the protein CASSEAEGRDTQYF.

The gene calls are TRBV6-6 and TRBJ1-2; the D is unclear. This CDR3 is 13 amino acids long. CDR1 and CDR2 from the germline V gene are MNHNY and SVGAGI (reference sequence). Trimming removed 4 bases at V and 4 bases at J, with 10 bases between. The CDR3 sequence: CASSSDGLYGYTF. CDR3 coding DNA: TGTGCCAGCAGTTCGGACGGCCTCTATGGCTACACCTTC.